Below are 14 T cell receptor beta chains sequenced from a single sample in a study of control samples from healthy donors and cancer patients. Method: immunoSEQ multiplex PCR; TCRdb's copy keeps in-frame clones and lacks some. The table records some 80,000 clones, 70% to 90% of them present only once. The sequenced sample consisted of PBMCs. The origin of the receptors is a woman aged 60-75 years with head and neck cancer.

J is TRBJ1-1 and V is TRBV19; TRBD1 aligns across 8 bases. CDR3 length: 15 amino acids. With 5 bases clipped from V and 1 base from J, the junction kept 6 bases outside the gene matches. Germline values: CDR1 LNHDA, CDR2 SQIVND (reference sequence). The CDR3 reads CASSPSQGANTEAFF. CDR3 in DNA: TGTGCCAGTAGTCCTTCTCAGGGGGCGAACACTGAAGCTTTCTTT.

The CDR3 bases are TGTGCCAGCAGTACGGGATGGACTGAAGCTTTCTTT. Translation: CASSTGWTEAFF. The chain uses TRBV6-5 and TRBJ1-1; D gene uncertain. This CDR3 is built from 12 residues. The germline V gene encodes CDR1 MNHEY and CDR2 SVGAGI. V was clipped by 5 bases and J by 5 bases, with 9 bases between them.

Only one count was recorded for this clone. The CDR3 reads CASGGGSSYNEQFF. CDR3 nucleotides: TGTGCCAGCGGGGGCGGGAGCTCCTACAATGAGCAGTTCTTC. This chain connects TRBV25-1 to TRBJ2-1; TRBD2 is a possible D gene (7 bases). Germline CDR1 is MGHDK and CDR2 is SYGVNS. CDR3 length equals 14 residues. Trimming took off 8 bases at V and 0 bases at J, with 11 bases between the two ends. Full variable domain (outside the CDR3, taken from reference TRBV25-1 and TRBJ2-1): EADIYQTPRYLVIGTGKKITLECSQTMGHDKMYWYQQDPGMELHLIHYSYGVNSTEKGDLSSESTVSRIRTEHFPLTLESARPSHTSQYLCASGGGSSYNEQFFGPGTRLTVL.

The chain is built from TRBV30 and TRBJ2-5, with D uncertain. Deletions cut 3 bases from V and 5 bases from J, with 19 bases between. Germline V CDR1 and CDR2: GTSNPN, SVGIG (reference sequence). The length of the CDR3 is 15 residues. CDR3 region: CAWRMGHALSETQYF. In nucleotides, the CDR3 is TGTGCCTGGAGAATGGGCCATGCCCTGTCGGAGACCCAGTACTTC.

This clone is a singleton in its sample. This rearrangement joins TRBV7-2 to TRBJ2-3; a weak D match, TRBD1 (5 bases). This CDR3 is built from 14 residues. Between the trimmed V and J ends, which lost 1 base and 5 bases, there was a span of 10 bases. CDR1 is SGHTA, CDR2 FQGNSA, per germline. The CDR3 protein is CASSLGGQQDTQYF. CDR3 sequence (DNA): TGTGCCAGCAGCTTAGGGGGCCAACAAGATACGCAGTATTTT.

The gene calls are TRBV20-1 and TRBJ1-1; no clear D gene. Germline CDR1 reads DFQATT; CDR2 reads SNEGSKA (reference sequence). V dropped 5 bases and J dropped 8 bases, with 12 bases sitting between them. The CDR3 totals 11 residues. For the CDR3, the DNA is TGCAGTGCTCCCGCGGGCGAAGAAGCTTTCTTT. Residues: CSAPAGEEAFF.

The chain carries TRBV19 and TRBJ2-3; maybe TRBD1 (6 bases). V gave up 0 bases and J gave up 2 bases, with 9 bases separating them. The CDR3 runs 15 residues. CDR1 is LNHDA, CDR2 SQIVND, per germline (reference sequence). For the CDR3, the DNA is TGTGCCAGTAGTATAGAAACAGGGACCACAGATACGCAGTATTTT. This codes for CASSIETGTTDTQYF.

The rearrangement joins TRBV10-3 to TRBJ2-3, with TRBD2 matching over 8 bases. This CDR3 region has 19 residues. In germline, CDR1 is ENHRY, CDR2 SYGVKD. After removal of 6 bases from V and 0 bases from J, the junction contained 17 bases not matched to a gene. In DNA, the CDR3 is TGTGCCATCAGGGGCGTATCAAGCGGGAGATTACCTAGCACAGATACGCAGTATTTT. As protein: CAIRGVSSGRLPSTDTQYF.

This rearrangement joins TRBV30 to TRBJ2-7, with D perhaps matching TRBD2 (5 bases). The V and J ends lost 3 bases and 11 bases respectively, with 20 bases between them. This CDR3 is built from 13 residues. The V gene's germline CDR1 is GTSNPN and CDR2 SVGIG (reference sequence). As DNA, the CDR3 is TGTGCCTGGAGCATCGGCGGAGGACCGAGTGAGTACTTC. Amino acid sequence: CAWSIGGGPSEYF.

The V gene is TRBV6-1, the J gene TRBJ1-2; D gene uncertain. Germline CDR1 MNHNS, CDR2 SASEGT. The CDR3 spans 13 residues. Trimming cost V 2 bases and J 2 bases, with 6 bases left between them. The CDR3 sequence: CASSESSNYGYTF. CDR3 sequence (DNA): TGTGCCAGCAGTGAATCGTCCAACTATGGCTACACCTTC.

A note on this clone: The sample carries other DNA sequences with the same CDR3. DNA for the CDR3: TGTGCCACCAGCAGGGGACTAGCGGGCTCAAAGGGCAACCTTTTCTCCTACGAGCAGTACTTC. It specifies CATSRGLAGSKGNLFSYEQYF. This chain links TRBV15 with TRBJ2-7; the match to TRBD2 covers 12 bases. The germline CDR1 and CDR2 sequences are LNHNV and YYDKDF (reference sequence). Trimming at V came to 3 bases and at J to 0 bases, leaving 18 bases not matched to a gene. CDR3 size: 21 residues.

The CDR3, as DNA: TGTGCCAGCAGCTCTAACAGGGGCCGGAACACCGGGGAGCTGTTTTTT. Translating it yields CASSSNRGRNTGELFF. The J gene is TRBJ2-2, the V gene TRBV7-3; 7 bases fit TRBD1. Looked up from germline, CDR1 is SGHTA and CDR2 is FQGTGA. Trimming at V came to 4 bases and at J to 1 base, leaving 6 bases not matched to a gene. The CDR3 consists of 16 residues.

This chain joins TRBV9 and TRBJ2-5, with 7 positions matching TRBD1. Per the germline V gene, CDR1 is SGDLS and CDR2 is YYNGEE. Germline trimming cut 4 bases from V and 1 base from J; bases unmatched to any gene: 10. The CDR3 totals 16 residues. The DNA for the CDR3 is TGTGCCAGCAGCCTAACGGGACAGACCATCCAAGAGACCCAGTACTTC. Amino acid sequence: CASSLTGQTIQETQYF.

This chain joins TRBV6-6 and TRBJ2-5, with D tentatively TRBD1 (5 bases). V lost 8 bases, J lost 3 bases, and 13 bases lay in between. This CDR3 is built from 13 residues. The germline CDR1 and CDR2 sequences are MNHNY and SVGAGI (reference sequence). As DNA, the CDR3 is TGTGCCAGCCGCCAACGCAGGGAAGAGACCCAGTACTTC. Translated, it gives CASRQRREETQYF.